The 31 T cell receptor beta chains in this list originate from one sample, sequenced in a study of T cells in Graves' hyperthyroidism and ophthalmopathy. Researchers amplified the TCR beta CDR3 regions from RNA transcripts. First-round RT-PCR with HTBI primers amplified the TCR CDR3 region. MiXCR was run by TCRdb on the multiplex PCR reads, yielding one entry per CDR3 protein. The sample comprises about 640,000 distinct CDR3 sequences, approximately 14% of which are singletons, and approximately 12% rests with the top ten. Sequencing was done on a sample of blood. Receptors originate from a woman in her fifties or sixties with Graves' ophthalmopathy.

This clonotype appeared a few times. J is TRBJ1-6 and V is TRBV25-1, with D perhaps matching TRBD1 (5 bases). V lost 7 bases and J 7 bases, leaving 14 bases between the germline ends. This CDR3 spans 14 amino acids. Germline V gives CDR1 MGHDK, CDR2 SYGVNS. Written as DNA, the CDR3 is TGTGCCAGCACGAATCCAGGGCTCAATTCACCCCTCCACTTT. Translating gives CASTNPGLNSPLHF.

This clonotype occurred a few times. CDR3 amino acids: CASSIQGRAGNTIYF. The CDR3 bases are TGTGCCAGCAGTATACAGGGTCGTGCTGGAAACACCATATATTTT. V is TRBV27 and J is TRBJ1-3, with a possible D match to TRBD1 (6 bases). Per the germline V gene, CDR1 is MNHEY and CDR2 is SMNVEV (reference sequence). Trimming removed 5 bases from V and 2 bases from J, with 13 bases in between. The CDR3 loop spans 15 amino acids.

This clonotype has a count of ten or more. CDR3: CASSLLPTEAFF. In DNA, the CDR3 is TGTGCCAGCAGCTTACTACCCACTGAAGCTTTCTTT. The J gene is TRBJ1-1, the V gene TRBV13; D is ambiguous. V was pared by 2 bases and J by 4 bases, with 5 bases between. Per the germline V gene, CDR1 is PRHDT and CDR2 is FYEKMQ (reference sequence). The length of the CDR3 is 12 residues. The full variable domain, rest sourced from reference TRBV13 and TRBJ1-1, is AAGVIQSPRHLIKEKRETATLKCYPIPRHDTVYWYQQGPGQDPQFLISFYEKMQSDKGSIPDRFSAQQFSDYHSELNMSSLELGDSALYFCASSLLPTEAFFGQGTRLTVV.

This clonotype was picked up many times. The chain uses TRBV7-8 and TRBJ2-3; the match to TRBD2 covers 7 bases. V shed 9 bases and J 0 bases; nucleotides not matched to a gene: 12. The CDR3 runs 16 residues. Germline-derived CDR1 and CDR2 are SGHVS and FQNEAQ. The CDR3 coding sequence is TGTGCCAGTCGCACCGGGACTACAATCAGCACAGATACGCAGTATTTT. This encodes CASRTGTTISTDTQYF.

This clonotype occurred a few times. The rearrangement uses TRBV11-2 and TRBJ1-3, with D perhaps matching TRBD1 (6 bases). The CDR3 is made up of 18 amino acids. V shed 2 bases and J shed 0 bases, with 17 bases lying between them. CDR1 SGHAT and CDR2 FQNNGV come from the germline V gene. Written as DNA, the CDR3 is TGTGCCAGCAGCTTACTTGAGGGGGGAACAAGCTCTGGAAACACCATATATTTT. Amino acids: CASSLLEGGTSSGNTIYF.

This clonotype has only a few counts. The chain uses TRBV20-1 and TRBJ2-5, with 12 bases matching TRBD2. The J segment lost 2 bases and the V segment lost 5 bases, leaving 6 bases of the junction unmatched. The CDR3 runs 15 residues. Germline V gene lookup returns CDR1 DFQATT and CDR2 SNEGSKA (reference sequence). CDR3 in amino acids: CSAPPSGRGQETQYF. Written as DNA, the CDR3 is TGCAGTGCTCCACCTAGCGGGAGGGGACAAGAGACCCAGTACTTC.

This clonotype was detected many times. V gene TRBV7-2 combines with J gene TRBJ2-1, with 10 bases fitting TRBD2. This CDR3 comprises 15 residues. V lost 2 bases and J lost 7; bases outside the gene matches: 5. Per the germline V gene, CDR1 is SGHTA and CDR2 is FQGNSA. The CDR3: CASSLPGLAWNEQFF. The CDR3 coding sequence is TGTGCCAGCAGCTTACCGGGACTAGCGTGGAATGAGCAGTTCTTC.

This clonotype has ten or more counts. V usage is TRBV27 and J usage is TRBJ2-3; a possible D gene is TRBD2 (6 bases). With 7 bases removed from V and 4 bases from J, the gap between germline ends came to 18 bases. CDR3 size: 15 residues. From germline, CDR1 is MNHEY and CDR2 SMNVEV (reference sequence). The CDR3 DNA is TGTGCCAGCAAGTATACCGGGAGTACCCCAGATACGCAGTATTTT. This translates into CASKYTGSTPDTQYF.

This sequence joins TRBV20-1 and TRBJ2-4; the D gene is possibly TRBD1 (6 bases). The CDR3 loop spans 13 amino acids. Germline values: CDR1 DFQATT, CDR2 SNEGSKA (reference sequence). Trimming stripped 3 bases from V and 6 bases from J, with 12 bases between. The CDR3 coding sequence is TGCAGTGCTAGGGGTCAGGGGATAAACATTCAGTACTTC. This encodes CSARGQGINIQYF.

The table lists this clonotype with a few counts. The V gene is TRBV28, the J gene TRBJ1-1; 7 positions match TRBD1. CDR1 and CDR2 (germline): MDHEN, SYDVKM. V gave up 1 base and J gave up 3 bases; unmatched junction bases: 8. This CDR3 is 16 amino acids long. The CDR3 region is CASSLSSGQIYTEAFF. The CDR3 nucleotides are TGTGCCAGCAGTTTATCGTCGGGACAGATCTACACTGAAGCTTTCTTT. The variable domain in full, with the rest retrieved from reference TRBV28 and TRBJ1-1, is DVKVTQSSRYLVKRTGEKVFLECVQDMDHENMFWYRQDPGLGLRLIYFSYDVKMKEKGDIPEGYSVSREKKERFSLILESASTNQTSMYLCASSLSSGQIYTEAFFGQGTRLTVV.

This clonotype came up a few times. DNA for the CDR3: TGTGCCAGCAGTGCGGTTGTTGAGACCCAGTACTTC. This sequence encodes CASSAVVETQYF. V and J are TRBV7-2 and TRBJ2-5, with no clear D. V was pared by 6 bases and J by 5 bases, with 10 bases between. The CDR3 is 12 amino acids. In germline, CDR1 is SGHTA, CDR2 FQGNSA.

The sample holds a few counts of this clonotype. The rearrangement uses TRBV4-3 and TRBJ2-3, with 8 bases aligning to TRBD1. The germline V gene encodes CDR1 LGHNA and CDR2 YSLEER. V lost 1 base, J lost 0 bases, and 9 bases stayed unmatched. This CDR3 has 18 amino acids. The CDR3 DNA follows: TGCGCCAGCAGCCAAGTAAGGACAGGGTTCCTTAGCACAGATACGCAGTATTTT. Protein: CASSQVRTGFLSTDTQYF.

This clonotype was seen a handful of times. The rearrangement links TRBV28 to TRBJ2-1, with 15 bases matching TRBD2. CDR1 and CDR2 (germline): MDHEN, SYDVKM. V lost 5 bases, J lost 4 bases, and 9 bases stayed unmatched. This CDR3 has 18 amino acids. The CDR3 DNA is TGTGCCAGCAGTCAGGGACTAGCGGGAGGCAAATTTTACAATGAGCAGTTCTTC. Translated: CASSQGLAGGKFYNEQFF.

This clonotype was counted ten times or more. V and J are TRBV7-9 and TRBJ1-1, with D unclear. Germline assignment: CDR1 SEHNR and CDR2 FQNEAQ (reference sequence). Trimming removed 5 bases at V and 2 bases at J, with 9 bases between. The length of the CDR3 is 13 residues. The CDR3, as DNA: TGTGCCAGCAGCATAGTCAAAAACACTGAAGCTTTCTTT. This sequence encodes CASSIVKNTEAFF.

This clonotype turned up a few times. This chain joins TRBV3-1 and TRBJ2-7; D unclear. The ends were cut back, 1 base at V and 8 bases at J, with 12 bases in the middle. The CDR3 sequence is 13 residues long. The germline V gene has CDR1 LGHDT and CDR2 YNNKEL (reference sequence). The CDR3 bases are TGTGCCAGCAGCCAAGTTCGCAGCGCCAAGCAGTACTTC. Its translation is CASSQVRSAKQYF.

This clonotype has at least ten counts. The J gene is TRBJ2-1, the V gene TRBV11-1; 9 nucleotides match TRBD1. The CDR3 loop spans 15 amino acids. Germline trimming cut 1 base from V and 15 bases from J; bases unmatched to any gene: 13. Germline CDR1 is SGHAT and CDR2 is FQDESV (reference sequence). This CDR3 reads CASSLETIATGGTFF. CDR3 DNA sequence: TGTGCCAGCAGCTTAGAAACTATAGCGACAGGGGGAACGTTCTTC.

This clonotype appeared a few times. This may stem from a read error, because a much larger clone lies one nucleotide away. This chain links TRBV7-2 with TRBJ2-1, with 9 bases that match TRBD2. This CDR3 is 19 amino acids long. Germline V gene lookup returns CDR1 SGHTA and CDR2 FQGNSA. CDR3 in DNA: TGTGCCAGCAGCTCCGGGACTAGCTGGTATTCTGGGTCCTACAATGAGCGGTTCTTC. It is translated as CASSSGTSWYSGSYNERFF.

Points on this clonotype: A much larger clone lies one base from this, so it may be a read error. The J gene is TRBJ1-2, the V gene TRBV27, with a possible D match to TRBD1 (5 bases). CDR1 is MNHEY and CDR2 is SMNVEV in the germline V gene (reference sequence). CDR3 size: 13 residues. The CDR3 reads CASSLRGTYGHTF. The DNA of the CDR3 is TGTGCCAGCAGTTTGAGGGGCACCTATGGCCACACCTTC.

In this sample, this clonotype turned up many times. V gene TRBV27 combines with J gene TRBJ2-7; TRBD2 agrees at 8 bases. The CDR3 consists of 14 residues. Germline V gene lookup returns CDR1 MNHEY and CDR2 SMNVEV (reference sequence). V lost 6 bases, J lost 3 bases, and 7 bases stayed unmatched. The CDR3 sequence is CASRSSGSHYEQYF. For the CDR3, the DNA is TGTGCCAGCAGGTCCAGCGGGAGTCACTACGAGCAGTACTTC.

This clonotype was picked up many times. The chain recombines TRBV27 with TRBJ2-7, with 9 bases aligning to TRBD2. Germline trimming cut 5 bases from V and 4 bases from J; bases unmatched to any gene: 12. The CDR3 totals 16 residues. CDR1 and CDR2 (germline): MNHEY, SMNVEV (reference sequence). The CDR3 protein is CASSPPPLAGFYEQYF. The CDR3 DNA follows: TGTGCCAGCAGTCCCCCCCCACTAGCGGGCTTTTACGAGCAGTACTTC.

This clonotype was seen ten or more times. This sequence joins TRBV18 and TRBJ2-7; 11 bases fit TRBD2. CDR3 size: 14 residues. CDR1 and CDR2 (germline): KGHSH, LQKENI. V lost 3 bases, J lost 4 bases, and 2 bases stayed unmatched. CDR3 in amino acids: CASSPTSGDYEQYF. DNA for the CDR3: TGTGCCAGCTCACCGACTAGCGGGGATTACGAGCAGTACTTC.

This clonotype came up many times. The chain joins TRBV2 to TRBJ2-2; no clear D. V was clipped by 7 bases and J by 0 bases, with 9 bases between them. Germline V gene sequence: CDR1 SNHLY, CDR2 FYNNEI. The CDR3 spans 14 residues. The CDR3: CASTSFSNTGELFF. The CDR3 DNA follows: TGTGCCAGCACTTCGTTTTCGAACACCGGGGAGCTGTTTTTT. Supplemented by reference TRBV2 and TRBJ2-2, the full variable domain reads EPEVTQTPSHQVTQMGQEVILRCVPISNHLYFYWYRQILGQKVEFLVSFYNNEISEKSEIFDDQFSVERPDGSNFTLKIRSTKLEDSAMYFCASTSFSNTGELFFGEGSRLTVL.

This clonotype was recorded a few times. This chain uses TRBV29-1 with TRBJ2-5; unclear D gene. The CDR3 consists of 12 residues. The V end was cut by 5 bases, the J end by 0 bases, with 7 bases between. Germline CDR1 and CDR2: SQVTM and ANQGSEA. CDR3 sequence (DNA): TGCAGCGTTCTAGGTAACCAAGAGACCCAGTACTTC. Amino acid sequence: CSVLGNQETQYF.

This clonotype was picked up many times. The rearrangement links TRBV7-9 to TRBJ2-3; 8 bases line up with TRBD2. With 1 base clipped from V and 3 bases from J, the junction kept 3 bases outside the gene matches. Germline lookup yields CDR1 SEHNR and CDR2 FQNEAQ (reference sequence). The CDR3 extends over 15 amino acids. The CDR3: CASSLDASGTDTQYF. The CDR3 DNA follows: TGTGCCAGCAGCTTAGATGCTAGCGGGACAGATACGCAGTATTTT.

The CDR3 nucleotides read TGTGCCAGCCGCATGAGGGTGAGGAGCGAGACCCAGTACTTC. Protein product: CASRMRVRSETQYF. The chain joins TRBV19 to TRBJ2-5; a weak D match, TRBD2 (5 bases). The V end was cut by 9 bases, the J end by 5 bases, with 19 bases between. Germline V CDR1 and CDR2: LNHDA, SQIVND (reference sequence). This CDR3 is 14 amino acids long.

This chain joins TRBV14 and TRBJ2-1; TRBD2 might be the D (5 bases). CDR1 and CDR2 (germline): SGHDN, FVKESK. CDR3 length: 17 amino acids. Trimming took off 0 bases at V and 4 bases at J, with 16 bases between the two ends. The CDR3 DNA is TGTGCCAGCAGCCAAGATTACGCAGCGGAAGTTTACAATGAGCAGTTCTTC. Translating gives CASSQDYAAEVYNEQFF.

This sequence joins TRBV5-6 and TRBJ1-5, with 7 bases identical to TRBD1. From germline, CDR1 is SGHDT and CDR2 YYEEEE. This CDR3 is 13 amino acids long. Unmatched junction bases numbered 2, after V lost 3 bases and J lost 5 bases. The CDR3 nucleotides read TGTGCCAGCAGCTCGGGACAGCATCAGCCCCAGCATTTT. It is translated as CASSSGQHQPQHF.

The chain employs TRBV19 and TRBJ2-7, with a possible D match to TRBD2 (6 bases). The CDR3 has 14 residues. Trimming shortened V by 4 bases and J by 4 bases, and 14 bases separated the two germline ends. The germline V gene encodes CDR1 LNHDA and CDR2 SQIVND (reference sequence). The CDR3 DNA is TGTGCCAGTAGTACCGGAGGGTTTGGTTACGAGCAGTACTTC. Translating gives CASSTGGFGYEQYF.

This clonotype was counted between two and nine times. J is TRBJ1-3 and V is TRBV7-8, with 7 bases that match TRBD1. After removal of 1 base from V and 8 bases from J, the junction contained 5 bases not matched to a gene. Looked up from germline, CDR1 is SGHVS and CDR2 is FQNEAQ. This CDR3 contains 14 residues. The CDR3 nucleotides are TGTGCCAGCAGCTTAGGAGGGGGCGCGGACACCATATATTTT. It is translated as CASSLGGGADTIYF.

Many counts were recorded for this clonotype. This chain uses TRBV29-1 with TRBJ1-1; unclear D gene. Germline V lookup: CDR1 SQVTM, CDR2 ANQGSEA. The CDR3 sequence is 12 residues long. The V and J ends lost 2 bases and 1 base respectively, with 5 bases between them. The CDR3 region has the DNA TGCAGCGTTGAATGGGCGAACACTGAAGCTTTCTTT. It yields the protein CSVEWANTEAFF. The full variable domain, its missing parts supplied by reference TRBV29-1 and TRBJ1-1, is SAVISQKPSRDICQRGTSLTIQCQVDSQVTMMFWYRQQPGQSLTLIATANQGSEATYESGFVIDKFPISRPNLTFSTLTVSNMSPEDSSIYLCSVEWANTEAFFGQGTRLTVV.

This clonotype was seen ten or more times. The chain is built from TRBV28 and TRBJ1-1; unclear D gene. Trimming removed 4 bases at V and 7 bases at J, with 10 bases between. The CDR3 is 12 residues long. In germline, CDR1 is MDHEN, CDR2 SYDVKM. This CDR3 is CASSWGANEAFF. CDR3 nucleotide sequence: TGTGCCAGCAGTTGGGGAGCTAATGAAGCTTTCTTT.